Listed below are T cell receptor beta chains from one sample, sequenced in a study. TCRdb ran MiXCR on the RT-PCR reads and lists one entry per CDR3 protein. Of about 680,000 distinct CDR3 sequences detected, 13% to 15% appear once; the ten largest clones hold 3.6%. The sequenced sample consisted of memory CD4+ T cells from blood. All receptors come from a female donor in good health, serving as a healthy control. CDR3s include the opening cysteine and the closing phenylalanine or tryptophan. D genes are given only for firm matches. Only some rows state a clone size, as once, few, many or a class for expanded clones.

j_call: TRBJ1-5
d_call: -
v_call: TRBV18
clone_size: few
cdr3_aa: CASSPRGGGGNQPQHF
cdr3_nt: TGTGCCAGCTCACCCAGGGGCGGGGGCGGCAATCAGCCCCAGCATTTT

j_call: TRBJ1-1
d_call: -
v_call: TRBV28
clone_size: -
cdr3_aa: CAIISAGYTEAFF
cdr3_nt: TGTGCCATCATCTCGGCAGGGTACACTGAAGCTTTCTTT

j_call: TRBJ2-7
d_call: -
v_call: TRBV11-2
clone_size: many
cdr3_aa: CASSLDYQSYEQYF
cdr3_nt: TGTGCCAGCAGCTTGGACTACCAATCCTACGAGCAGTACTTC

j_call: TRBJ2-1
d_call: TRBD2
v_call: TRBV6-4
clone_size: many
cdr3_aa: CASRVGAGRGEQFF
cdr3_nt: TGTGCCAGCAGGGTCGGGGCAGGGAGGGGTGAGCAGTTCTTC

j_call: TRBJ2-5
d_call: -
v_call: TRBV5-1
clone_size: few
cdr3_aa: CASRSGQTQETQYF
cdr3_nt: TGCGCCAGCAGGTCCGGACAAACCCAAGAGACCCAGTACTTC

j_call: TRBJ1-4
d_call: -
v_call: TRBV6-5
clone_size: -
cdr3_aa: CASTADLTNEKLFF
cdr3_nt: TGTGCCAGCACCGCGGACCTTACGAATGAAAAACTGTTTTTT

j_call: TRBJ2-2
d_call: TRBD1
v_call: TRBV3-1
clone_size: -
cdr3_aa: CASSQRDRRTGTETGELFF
cdr3_nt: TGTGCCAGCAGCCAAAGGGATCGTAGGACCGGGACAGAGACCGGGGAGCTGTTTTTT

j_call: TRBJ2-1
d_call: -
v_call: TRBV3-1
clone_size: -
cdr3_aa: CASSPFTGNVEQFF
cdr3_nt: TGTGCCAGCAGCCCTTTCACCGGGAACGTTGAGCAGTTCTTC

j_call: TRBJ2-7
d_call: TRBD2
v_call: TRBV10-3
clone_size: many
cdr3_aa: CAISGLGRASYEQYF
cdr3_nt: TGTGCCATCAGTGGTCTGGGGAGGGCCTCCTACGAGCAGTACTTC

j_call: TRBJ1-1
d_call: -
v_call: TRBV19
clone_size: -
cdr3_aa: CASSTDRGVNTEAFF
cdr3_nt: TGTGCCAGTAGTACGGATCGGGGGGTGAACACTGAAGCTTTCTTT

j_call: TRBJ1-6
d_call: -
v_call: TRBV27
clone_size: -
cdr3_aa: CASSLGRNNSPLHF
cdr3_nt: TGTGCCAGCTCGTTGGGGAGGAATAATTCACCCCTCCACTTT

j_call: TRBJ2-1
d_call: TRBD2
v_call: TRBV7-9
clone_size: -
cdr3_aa: CASSLSGGSAGREQFF
cdr3_nt: TGTGCCAGCAGCTTATCGGGGGGGTCAGCGGGACGAGAGCAGTTCTTC

j_call: TRBJ2-1
d_call: TRBD2
v_call: TRBV7-2
clone_size: -
cdr3_aa: CASSLVAGLFGEQFF
cdr3_nt: TGTGCCAGCAGCTTAGTAGCGGGACTGTTCGGTGAGCAGTTCTTC

j_call: TRBJ2-1
d_call: TRBD2
v_call: TRBV7-6
clone_size: few
cdr3_aa: CASSFSGTSGYNEQFF
cdr3_nt: TGTGCCAGCAGCTTCTCCGGGACTAGCGGCTACAATGAGCAGTTCTTC

j_call: TRBJ1-1
d_call: -
v_call: TRBV6-2/TRBV6-3
clone_size: -
cdr3_aa: CASTSRLKAFF
cdr3_nt: TGTGCCAGCACTTCCCGTCTGAAAGCTTTCTTT

j_call: TRBJ2-1
d_call: TRBD2
v_call: TRBV11-3
clone_size: few
cdr3_aa: CASSPMGGRGYNEQFF
cdr3_nt: TGTGCCAGCAGCCCGATGGGGGGGAGAGGTTACAATGAGCAGTTCTTC

j_call: TRBJ2-5
d_call: -
v_call: TRBV20-1
clone_size: -
cdr3_aa: CSGSTGDLRETQYF
cdr3_nt: TGCAGTGGTTCGACAGGAGATTTGAGGGAGACCCAGTACTTC

j_call: TRBJ1-5
d_call: -
v_call: TRBV7-8
clone_size: -
cdr3_aa: CASEWSGQSRQPQHF
cdr3_nt: TGTGCCAGCGAGTGGAGTGGACAGTCGCGTCAGCCCCAGCATTTT

j_call: TRBJ2-3
d_call: -
v_call: TRBV18
clone_size: -
cdr3_aa: CASSPQAGTDTQYF
cdr3_nt: TGTGCCAGCTCACCACAGGCAGGCACAGATACGCAGTATTTT

j_call: TRBJ2-1
d_call: TRBD2
v_call: TRBV5-1
clone_size: few
cdr3_aa: CASSFSGLGPYNEQFF
cdr3_nt: TGCGCCAGCAGCTTTTCGGGACTAGGTCCCTACAATGAGCAGTTCTTC

j_call: TRBJ1-5
d_call: -
v_call: TRBV20-1
clone_size: few
cdr3_aa: CSARDPGKNQPQHF
cdr3_nt: TGCAGTGCTAGGGACCCCGGAAAAAATCAGCCCCAGCATTTT

j_call: TRBJ2-3
d_call: -
v_call: TRBV5-6
clone_size: -
cdr3_aa: CASTLRGRVGDTQYF
cdr3_nt: TGTGCCAGCACCTTAAGGGGCAGGGTAGGAGATACGCAGTATTTT

j_call: TRBJ2-7
d_call: TRBD2
v_call: TRBV7-9
clone_size: -
cdr3_aa: CASSFTLAGGEYEQYF
cdr3_nt: TGTGCCAGCAGCTTTACACTAGCGGGGGGCGAATACGAGCAGTACTTC

j_call: TRBJ2-1
d_call: TRBD2
v_call: TRBV29-1
clone_size: few
cdr3_aa: CSAGPGGGNEQFF
cdr3_nt: TGCAGCGCCGGACCGGGAGGGGGCAATGAGCAGTTCTTC

j_call: TRBJ1-1
d_call: -
v_call: TRBV20-1
clone_size: -
cdr3_aa: CSARPPGAGWAFF
cdr3_nt: TGCAGTGCTAGACCGCCCGGGGCAGGGTGGGCTTTCTTT

j_call: TRBJ2-7
d_call: -
v_call: TRBV3-1
clone_size: few
cdr3_aa: CASSHRNRVREQYF
cdr3_nt: TGTGCCAGCAGCCACCGGAACAGGGTGAGGGAGCAGTACTTC

j_call: TRBJ2-1
d_call: -
v_call: TRBV2
clone_size: -
cdr3_aa: CASSEADRYNEQFF
cdr3_nt: TGTGCCAGCAGTGAAGCGGACAGATACAATGAGCAGTTCTTC

j_call: TRBJ2-3
d_call: -
v_call: TRBV20-1
clone_size: -
cdr3_aa: CSARDLQGGTDTQYF
cdr3_nt: TGCAGTGCTAGAGATCTACAGGGAGGAACAGATACGCAGTATTTT

j_call: TRBJ1-1
d_call: -
v_call: TRBV29-1
clone_size: -
cdr3_aa: CSVLRGAGDTEAFF
cdr3_nt: TGCAGCGTTTTACGTGGCGCCGGGGACACTGAAGCTTTCTTT

j_call: TRBJ2-5
d_call: TRBD2
v_call: TRBV20-1
clone_size: many
cdr3_aa: CSARALKTSGHYPIQETQYF
cdr3_nt: TGCAGTGCTAGAGCCCTCAAGACTAGCGGGCATTACCCAATTCAAGAGACCCAGTACTTC

j_call: TRBJ2-2
d_call: TRBD2
v_call: TRBV4-2
clone_size: -
cdr3_aa: CASSQEVRLAAKTGNTGELFF
cdr3_nt: TGTGCCAGCAGCCAAGAAGTTAGACTAGCGGCAAAAACGGGGAACACCGGGGAGCTGTTTTTT

j_call: TRBJ2-1
d_call: -
v_call: TRBV7-2
clone_size: -
cdr3_aa: CASSLAPGHQGREYFF
cdr3_nt: TGTGCCAGCAGCTTAGCGCCGGGACATCAAGGGCGGGAGTATTTCTTC

j_call: TRBJ2-7
d_call: TRBD1
v_call: TRBV5-1
clone_size: -
cdr3_aa: CASSLLGGTGSYEQYF
cdr3_nt: TGCGCCAGCAGCTTGTTGGGGGGGACAGGGTCCTACGAGCAGTACTTC

j_call: TRBJ1-1
d_call: -
v_call: TRBV5-1
clone_size: -
cdr3_aa: CASSLSGTSEAFF
cdr3_nt: TGCGCCAGCAGTTTGAGCGGGACATCTGAAGCTTTCTTT

j_call: TRBJ2-1
d_call: TRBD2
v_call: TRBV4-3
clone_size: -
cdr3_aa: CASSQGTSGGTNEQFF
cdr3_nt: TGCGCCAGCAGCCAAGGGACTAGCGGGGGGACGAATGAGCAGTTCTTC

j_call: TRBJ1-1
d_call: TRBD1
v_call: TRBV10-3
clone_size: few
cdr3_aa: CAISGSTGVTEAFF
cdr3_nt: TGTGCCATCAGTGGATCGACAGGGGTCACTGAAGCTTTCTTT

j_call: TRBJ1-2
d_call: -
v_call: TRBV6-5
clone_size: many
cdr3_aa: CASSYDRKYGYTF
cdr3_nt: TGTGCCAGCAGTTACGACAGAAAGTATGGCTACACCTTC

j_call: TRBJ2-1
d_call: -
v_call: TRBV7-2
clone_size: many
cdr3_aa: CASSTLGGEQFF
cdr3_nt: TGTGCCAGCAGCACCTTGGGGGGCGAGCAGTTCTTC

j_call: TRBJ1-2
d_call: -
v_call: TRBV4-3
clone_size: -
cdr3_aa: CVSSQGISQAGYGYTF
cdr3_nt: TGCGTTAGCAGCCAAGGGATATCACAGGCTGGCTATGGCTACACCTTC

j_call: TRBJ2-7
d_call: -
v_call: TRBV6-2/TRBV6-3
clone_size: -
cdr3_aa: CASSYSAVDEQYF
cdr3_nt: TGTGCCAGCAGTTACTCCGCGGTTGACGAGCAGTACTTC

j_call: TRBJ2-7
d_call: TRBD1
v_call: TRBV20-1
clone_size: -
cdr3_aa: CSARPPGTGVYEQYF
cdr3_nt: TGCAGCGCCCGCCCCCCCGGGACAGGGGTGTACGAGCAGTACTTC

j_call: TRBJ2-1
d_call: TRBD2
v_call: TRBV5-1
clone_size: many
cdr3_aa: CASSRTSGRANEQFF
cdr3_nt: TGCGCCAGCAGCCGAACTAGCGGGAGGGCCAATGAGCAGTTCTTC

j_call: TRBJ2-1
d_call: -
v_call: TRBV20-1
clone_size: -
cdr3_aa: CSARWRLAGYNEQFF
cdr3_nt: TGCAGTGCTAGGTGGCGGCTAGCTGGGTACAATGAGCAGTTCTTC

j_call: TRBJ2-5
d_call: TRBD1
v_call: TRBV12-3/TRBV12-4
clone_size: few
cdr3_aa: CASSFPTGGFGETQYF
cdr3_nt: TGTGCCAGCAGTTTCCCGACAGGGGGCTTTGGAGAGACCCAGTACTTC

j_call: TRBJ2-5
d_call: -
v_call: TRBV15
clone_size: -
cdr3_aa: CATSRKGETQYF
cdr3_nt: TGTGCCACCAGCAGAAAAGGGGAGACCCAGTACTTC

j_call: TRBJ1-2
d_call: -
v_call: TRBV20-1
clone_size: -
cdr3_aa: CSASPRNGYTF
cdr3_nt: TGCAGTGCTAGCCCCCGGAATGGCTACACCTTC